These 32 T cell receptor beta chains were all obtained from the same sample, sequenced in a study of cytomegalovirus exposure and HLA in healthy donors. 60 Vbeta and 13 Jbeta primers were used in PCR. The assay was immunoSEQ multiplex PCR, and TCRdb's table has in-frame clones only and misses some. The sample carries about 140,000 clones, roughly 77% recorded once. The sequenced sample was PBMCs. Receptors were obtained from a female donor in good health and CMV-seronegative.

The chain combines TRBV19 with TRBJ1-1, with D unclear. CDR3 size: 14 residues. Germline CDR1 and CDR2: LNHDA and SQIVND (reference sequence). V shed 7 bases and J shed 2 bases, with 14 bases lying between them. Here the CDR3 reads CASKVVGSNTEAFF. The CDR3, as DNA: TGTGCCAGTAAAGTAGTCGGGAGTAACACTGAAGCTTTCTTT.

This CDR3 reads CASSRTPDEAFF. In nucleotides, the CDR3 is TGTGCCAGCAGCCGGACACCAGATGAAGCTTTCTTT. This chain connects TRBV2 to TRBJ1-1; D perhaps matches TRBD1 (5 bases). The V end lost 6 bases, the J end lost 7 bases, and 12 bases lay between the germline ends. CDR1 SNHLY and CDR2 FYNNEI come from the germline V gene. The length of the CDR3 is 12 residues.

The chain uses TRBV27 and TRBJ1-1; 8 nucleotides agree with TRBD1. The germline V gene encodes CDR1 MNHEY and CDR2 SMNVEV (reference sequence). The J segment lost 1 base and the V segment lost 7 bases, leaving 5 bases of the junction unmatched. CDR3 length: 14 amino acids. CDR3 sequence (DNA): TGTGCCAGCAACGTTGGACAGGGGAACACTGAAGCTTTCTTT. Residues: CASNVGQGNTEAFF.

This chain connects TRBV9 to TRBJ2-1, with TRBD2 matching 11 bases. Germline CDR1 SGDLS, CDR2 YYNGEE. The junction had 15 bases not matched to a gene; V was cut back by 0 bases and J by 7 bases. The CDR3 spans 19 residues. The CDR3 DNA sequence: TGTGCCAGCAGCGTAGACCCCGCGGGTAGCGGGGGGGCCTCAAATGAGCAGTTCTTC. Protein sequence: CASSVDPAGSGGASNEQFF.

The chain carries TRBV12-2 and TRBJ1-5; TRBD1, as called in the table, went unchecked against the DNA. TRBV12-2 corresponds to a pseudogene. CDR3 length equals 16 residues. DNA for the CDR3: TGTGCAAGTCGCTTAGCCAACAGGTTACCCAATCAGCCCCAGCATTTT. Amino acids: CASRLANRLPNQPQHF.

J is TRBJ1-2 and V is TRBV19; D may be TRBD1 (6 bases). Per germline, CDR1 LNHDA and CDR2 SQIVND (reference sequence). V lost 7 bases, J lost 6 bases, and 12 bases lay in between. This CDR3 is 12 amino acids long. The CDR3 nucleotides are TGTGCCAGTACCCAGGGGCTCGATGGCTACACCTTC. Its protein is CASTQGLDGYTF.

V usage is TRBV18 and J usage is TRBJ1-2, with 8 bases fitting TRBD1. Germline V gene lookup returns CDR1 KGHSH and CDR2 LQKENI. CDR3 length equals 13 residues. The trim removed 5 bases at V and 2 bases at J, leaving 1 base unmatched. The DNA for the CDR3 is TGTGCCAGCTCAGACAGGGGAAACTATGGCTACACCTTC. Amino acid sequence: CASSDRGNYGYTF. The whole variable domain, filled in from reference TRBV18 and TRBJ1-2, reads NAGVMQNPRHLVRRRGQEARLRCSPMKGHSHVYWYRQLPEEGLKFMVYLQKENIIDESGMPKERFSAEFPKEGPSILRIQQVVRGDSAAYFCASSDRGNYGYTFGSGTRLTVV.

The rearrangement links TRBV7-9 to TRBJ2-7; 10 bases match TRBD1. The CDR3 spans 16 residues. CDR1 is SEHNR and CDR2 is FQNEAQ in the germline V gene (reference sequence). The V and J ends lost 1 base and 2 bases, in that order; junction bases with no gene match: 5. The DNA for the CDR3 is TGTGCCAGCAGCTTAGGATTCGGGACAGGGGCCTACGAGCAGTACTTC. Its protein is CASSLGFGTGAYEQYF. Full variable domain (outside the CDR3, taken from reference TRBV7-9 and TRBJ2-7): DTGVSQNPRHKITKRGQNVTFRCDPISEHNRLYWYRQTLGQGPEFLTYFQNEAQLEKSRLLSDRFSAERPKGSFSTLEIQRTEQGDSAMYLCASSLGFGTGAYEQYFGPGTRLTVT.

V gene TRBV12-5 combines with J gene TRBJ2-3, with TRBD1 matching over 7 bases. Germline CDR1 is LGHNT and CDR2 is FRNRAP. V trimming: 3 bases; J trimming: 3 bases; junction bases outside the gene matches: 12. The CDR3 contains 17 residues. The CDR3 reads CASGFTLLGTETDTQYF. The DNA of the CDR3 is TGTGCTAGTGGTTTCACCCTACTTGGGACAGAGACAGATACGCAGTATTTT.

This rearrangement joins TRBV7-2 to TRBJ2-7; the D gene is possibly TRBD2 (5 bases). The V gene lost 4 bases and the J gene lost 2 bases, with 12 bases spanning the gap. Germline lookup yields CDR1 SGHTA and CDR2 FQGNSA. The CDR3 has 14 amino acids. CDR3 sequence: CASSSLAIPYEQYF. As DNA, the CDR3 is TGTGCCAGCAGCTCCCTAGCTATCCCCTACGAGCAGTACTTC.

Only one count was recorded for this clone. The rearrangement links TRBV5-6 to TRBJ2-3, with TRBD2 identical over 14 bases. Trimming removed 4 bases from V and 0 bases from J; junction bases left unmatched: 10. Germline V gives CDR1 SGHDT, CDR2 YYEEEE. The CDR3 is 19 amino acids. CDR3 amino acids: CASSQRLAGGRISTDTQYF. As DNA, the CDR3 is TGTGCCAGCAGCCAGAGACTAGCGGGGGGGCGTATAAGCACAGATACGCAGTATTTT.

The rearrangement links TRBV5-4 to TRBJ2-5; a possible D gene is TRBD2 (5 bases). The V gene's germline CDR1 is SGHNT and CDR2 YYREEE (reference sequence). With 7 bases removed from V and 3 bases from J, the gap between germline ends came to 13 bases. The CDR3 length is 13 residues. DNA of the CDR3: TGTGCCAGCGCCCAGAAGGGAGAAGAGACCCAGTACTTC. Translating gives CASAQKGEETQYF.

The J gene is TRBJ2-4, the V gene TRBV13, with D possibly being TRBD1 (5 bases). The CDR3 extends over 14 amino acids. CDR1 and CDR2 from the germline V gene are PRHDT and FYEKMQ (reference sequence). Trimming left V 8 bases short and J 3 bases short, with 14 bases between. The CDR3 DNA reads as TGTGCCAGCGGCCAGGGCTGGGACAAAAACATTCAGTACTTC. It is translated as CASGQGWDKNIQYF.

The chain is built from TRBV7-2 and TRBJ2-1, with 11 bases matching TRBD2. This CDR3 is 15 amino acids long. Trimming at V came to 6 bases and at J to 3 bases, leaving 4 bases not matched to a gene. The germline V gene has CDR1 SGHTA and CDR2 FQGNSA. CDR3 loop: CASRRTSGSYNEQFF. CDR3 DNA sequence: TGTGCCAGCAGGAGAACTAGCGGGAGCTACAATGAGCAGTTCTTC.

This clone came up once. This chain joins TRBV11-3 and TRBJ1-1; the D is unclear. Trimming left V 3 bases short and J 1 base short, with 3 bases between. The CDR3 contains 12 residues. Germline CDR1 is SGHNT and CDR2 is YENEEA. The CDR3 loop reads CASSFKNTEAFF. In DNA, the CDR3 is TGTGCCAGCAGCTTCAAGAACACTGAAGCTTTCTTT.

The chain has TRBV5-5 and TRBJ2-7; 7 bases are a match to TRBD1. The V gene end was trimmed by 4 bases and the J gene end by 10 bases; junction bases not matched to a gene: 11. The CDR3 has 13 residues. Germline V gives CDR1 SGHKS, CDR2 YYEKEE (reference sequence). The CDR3 DNA sequence: TGTGCCAGCAGCCCGGGACAGCTCCCTTCTCAGTACTTC. Encoded protein: CASSPGQLPSQYF. The entire variable domain, with the rest obtained from reference TRBV5-5 and TRBJ2-7, is as follows: DAGVTQSPTHLIKTRGQQVTLRCSPISGHKSVSWYQQVLGQGPQFIFQYYEKEERGRGNFPDRFSARQFPNYSSELNVNALLLGDSALYLCASSPGQLPSQYFGPGTRLTVT.

The chain carries TRBV7-8 and TRBJ2-2, with no clear D. The CDR3 is 15 residues long. Germline CDR1 and CDR2: SGHVS and FQNEAQ. Trimming took 3 bases from V and 0 from J, leaving 8 bases between them. The CDR3 loop is CASSFTTPNTGELFF. CDR3 nucleotides: TGTGCCAGCAGCTTTACTACCCCGAACACCGGGGAGCTGTTTTTT.

This clone was counted a few times. V usage is TRBV5-1 and J usage is TRBJ2-2, with D perhaps TRBD2 (7 bases). V lost 5 bases and J lost 4, with 18 bases in between. Germline lookup yields CDR1 SGHRS and CDR2 YFSETQ. This CDR3 has 16 amino acids. CDR3 sequence reads: CASSQAGGRGTGELFF. The DNA of the CDR3 is TGCGCCAGCAGTCAGGCCGGGGGGCGAGGCACCGGGGAGCTGTTTTTT.

CDR3 in DNA: TGTGCCAGCAGCTTGGAACAGGGTTATGGCTACACCTTC. Its protein product is CASSLEQGYGYTF. The chain has TRBV5-4 and TRBJ1-2, with D possibly TRBD1 on 6 matching bases. Trimming cost V 0 bases and J 5 bases, with 8 bases left between them. The CDR3 sequence is 13 residues long. CDR1 and CDR2 from the germline V gene are SGHNT and YYREEE (reference sequence).

The gene calls are TRBV7-9 and TRBJ2-7, with a possible D match to TRBD1 (6 bases). The CDR3 runs 15 residues. The germline CDR1 and CDR2 sequences are SEHNR and FQNEAQ (reference sequence). Trimming stripped 4 bases from V and 0 bases from J, with 13 bases between. The CDR3 DNA is TGTGCCAGCAGCTCTCGGACAGCGAGCTCCTACGAGCAGTACTTC. This sequence encodes CASSSRTASSYEQYF.

The chain is built from TRBV27 and TRBJ2-2; 12 bases are shared with TRBD2. CDR1 and CDR2 (germline): MNHEY, SMNVEV (reference sequence). V lost 3 bases, J lost 7 bases, and 9 bases stayed unmatched. This CDR3 is 17 amino acids long. CDR3 bases: TGTGCCAGCAGTTTCACTAGCGGGGGGCCCCCAATCGGGGAGCTGTTTTTT. This sequence encodes CASSFTSGGPPIGELFF.

The chain combines TRBV30 with TRBJ2-7, with TRBD2 matching over 7 bases. The V and J ends lost 0 bases and 6 bases, in that order; junction bases with no gene match: 2. Germline assignment: CDR1 GTSNPN and CDR2 SVGIG (reference sequence). This CDR3 is 12 amino acids long. Here the CDR3 reads CAWSVRTSEQYF. In DNA, the CDR3 is TGTGCCTGGAGTGTTAGGACTAGCGAGCAGTACTTC.

This clone was detected once. The chain links TRBV30 to TRBJ1-2; the match to TRBD1 covers 11 bases. Germline loops: CDR1 GTSNPN, CDR2 SVGIG (reference sequence). Losses at the gene ends were 7 bases for V and 8 bases for J; bases not matched to a gene: 6. There are 12 residues in the CDR3. The CDR3 DNA sequence: TGTGCCTTCGGACAGGGGGCAGGAGGCTACACCTTC. This codes for CAFGQGAGGYTF.

The chain couples TRBV11-2 to TRBJ1-1; D is undetermined. The CDR3 length is 14 residues. Germline CDR1 SGHAT, CDR2 FQNNGV. The V and J ends lost 1 base and 7 bases respectively, with 13 bases between them. CDR3 sequence: CASSLVGGIDEAFF. DNA for the CDR3: TGTGCCAGCAGCTTAGTTGGAGGAATTGATGAAGCTTTCTTT.

The chain carries TRBV7-9 and TRBJ1-4; D is undetermined. Trimming left V 6 bases short and J 5 bases short, with 10 bases between. Germline CDR1 and CDR2: SEHNR and FQNEAQ (reference sequence). The CDR3 totals 13 residues. The CDR3 region has the DNA TGTGCCAGCAGGTTCGGAGGAAATGAAAAACTGTTTTTT. Translated, it gives CASRFGGNEKLFF.

The chain combines TRBV7-3 with TRBJ2-7, with D possibly TRBD1 on 6 matching bases. Germline values: CDR1 SGHTA, CDR2 FQGTGA. V lost 5 bases to trimming and J lost 7 bases, with 18 bases between them. The CDR3 has 14 residues. CDR3 nucleotide sequence: TGTGCCAGCAGCCCTACAGGGAGCGCTCTTGAGCAGTACTTC. Translating gives CASSPTGSALEQYF.

This chain joins TRBV5-4 and TRBJ2-1, with a possible D match to TRBD2 (5 bases). Germline CDR1 SGHNT, CDR2 YYREEE (reference sequence). Between the trimmed V and J ends, which lost 7 bases and 0 bases, there was a span of 14 bases. This CDR3 is 15 amino acids long. CDR3 region: CASFEGLSSYNEQFF. CDR3 sequence (DNA): TGTGCCAGCTTTGAGGGCTTGAGCTCCTACAATGAGCAGTTCTTC.

This clone came up once. This chain links TRBV7-9 with TRBJ2-1; D is possibly TRBD1 (6 bases). Trimming took 5 bases from V and 3 from J, leaving 17 bases between them. The CDR3 contains 16 residues. Germline V gene sequence: CDR1 SEHNR, CDR2 FQNEAQ (reference sequence). The CDR3 here is CASSPMGALGYNEQFF. CDR3 coding DNA: TGTGCCAGCAGCCCTATGGGGGCCTTGGGCTACAATGAGCAGTTCTTC.

The rearrangement uses TRBV19 and TRBJ2-7; 8 nucleotides align to TRBD1. The CDR3 loop spans 15 amino acids. The germline V gene has CDR1 LNHDA and CDR2 SQIVND (reference sequence). V lost 5 bases to trimming and J lost 3 bases; unmatched junction nucleotides: 9. The chain's CDR3 is CASSARGREGYEQYF. As DNA, the CDR3 is TGTGCCAGTAGTGCCAGGGGGCGGGAAGGCTACGAGCAGTACTTC.

This clone was counted only a few times. The chain joins TRBV6-1 to TRBJ1-1; D is uncertain. Germline V gene sequence: CDR1 MNHNS, CDR2 SASEGT. This CDR3 has 13 residues. Trimming removed 5 bases from V and 0 bases from J, with 7 bases in between. In DNA, the CDR3 is TGTGCCAGCAGTCCCAGGATGAACACTGAAGCTTTCTTT. This codes for CASSPRMNTEAFF.

This clone was counted a single time. The rearrangement joins TRBV9 to TRBJ2-1; 9 bases line up with TRBD1. This CDR3 contains 14 residues. V lost 4 bases to trimming and J lost 5 bases; unmatched junction nucleotides: 4. The germline gives CDR1 SGDLS, CDR2 YYNGEE. CDR3 amino acids: CASSPGTGNNEQFF. The CDR3 coding sequence is TGTGCCAGCAGCCCTGGGACAGGGAACAATGAGCAGTTCTTC.

The V gene is TRBV5-1, the J gene TRBJ2-7, with a tentative D call TRBD1 (6 bases). CDR3 size: 17 residues. The V end was cut by 0 bases, the J end by 4 bases, with 20 bases between. CDR1 is SGHRS and CDR2 is YFSETQ in the germline V gene. The CDR3 DNA reads TGCGCCAGCAGCTTGGTTGGGGGCAATCAGTTCGTTTACGAGCAGTACTTC. Translated: CASSLVGGNQFVYEQYF.